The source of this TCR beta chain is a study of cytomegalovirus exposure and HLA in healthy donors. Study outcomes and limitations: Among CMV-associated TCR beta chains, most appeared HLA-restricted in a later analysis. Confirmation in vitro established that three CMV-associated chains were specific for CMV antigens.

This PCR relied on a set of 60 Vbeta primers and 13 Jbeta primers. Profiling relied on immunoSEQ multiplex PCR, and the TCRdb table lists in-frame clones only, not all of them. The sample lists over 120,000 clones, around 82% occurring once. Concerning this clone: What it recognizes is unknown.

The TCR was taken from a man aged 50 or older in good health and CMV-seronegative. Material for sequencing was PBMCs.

CDR3 nucleotide sequence: TGTGCCAGCAGCTTAGCGGCGGGACTAGCATCCTACGAGCAGTACTTC. The encoded protein is CASSLAAGLASYEQYF. The J gene is TRBJ2-7, the V gene TRBV7-2; 9 bases map to TRBD2. CDR3 length: 16 amino acids. Trimming removed 0 bases from V and 1 base from J; junction bases left unmatched: 4. Germline lookup yields CDR1 SGHTA and CDR2 FQGNSA.